This T cell receptor (beta chain) was profiled in a study of T cells in pancreatic ductal adenocarcinoma. Trimming cost V 8 bases and J 5 bases, with 13 bases left between them. The CDR3 is 13 amino acids. The germline V gene encodes CDR1 KGHSH and CDR2 LQKENI. As to this clone: The antigen is undetermined.

Study-level findings and limits: No significant tumor-blood clonality difference; means were about 0.11 and 0.072. Blood had more productive templates and around 8.6-fold more unique clonotypes than tumor.

Assay: immunoSEQ multiplex PCR; the TCRdb copy retains only in-frame clones and omits some. The sample has more than 8,500 clones, 67% seen once. Selected pancreatic ductal adenocarcinoma patients had undergone surgery without neoadjuvant therapy. The sample was pancreatic tumor tissue. The receptor's source is a human donor with pancreatic ductal adenocarcinoma. J is TRBJ1-5 and V is TRBV18; D is possibly TRBD1 (6 bases). In DNA form, the CDR3 reads TGTGCCAGCCGACAGGATATAGATCAGCCCCAGCATTTT. This gives the protein CASRQDIDQPQHF.